This is a list of T cell receptor beta chains from one sample in a study of T cells in localized non-small cell lung cancer. Libraries were prepared by immunoSEQ multiplex PCR; TCRdb keeps only in-frame clonotypes and omits some of them. The table lists 45,000 to 70,000 clones, just over 85% of them singletons. The sequenced sample was peripheral blood, obtained before any cancer treatment. These receptors all stem from a woman aged 35 to 69 with stage I lung adenocarcinoma. CDR3s include the opening cysteine and the closing phenylalanine or tryptophan. D genes are given only for firm matches. Where a row states a size, it is once, few, many or the class of an expanded clone; other rows omit it.

>15|TRBJ2-1|NA|TRBD1|TRBV5-1
CASRVIQGNNNEQFF
TGCGCCAGCAGGGTCATACAGGGGAATAACAATGAGCAGTTCTTC
>16|TRBJ1-1|NA|NA|TRBV5-1
CASSLVQGRWKPEAFF
TGCGCCAGCAGCTTGGTTCAGGGTCGGTGGAAGCCTGAAGCTTTCTTT
>17|TRBJ2-3|NA|TRBD1|TRBV4-3
CASSQDRTGGSTDTQYF
TGCGCCAGCAGCCAAGATAGGACAGGGGGAAGCACAGATACGCAGTATTTT
>15|TRBJ2-1|NA|NA|TRBV4-3
CASSQGGQGRNEQFF
TGCGCCAGCAGCCAAGGGGGCCAGGGGAGGAATGAGCAGTTCTTC
>16|TRBJ1-5|NA|NA|TRBV4-2
CASSQVRGANNQPQHF
TGTGCCAGCAGCCAAGTGCGGGGGGCTAACAATCAGCCCCAGCATTTT
>14|TRBJ1-1|NA|TRBD1|TRBV4-3
CASSQDRGNTEAFF
TGCGCCAGCAGTCAAGACAGGGGGAACACTGAAGCTTTCTTT
>15|TRBJ1-2|NA|NA|TRBV6-5
CASTPEGGANYGYTF
TGTGCCAGCACCCCTGAGGGAGGGGCTAACTATGGCTACACCTTC
>11|TRBJ1-6|NA|NA|TRBV6-1
CASRVGSPLHF
TGTGCCAGCAGGGTCGGTTCACCCCTCCACTTT
>15|TRBJ1-5|NA|TRBD1|TRBV7-9
CASSMGTGDYQPQHF
TGTGCCAGCAGCATGGGGACAGGGGATTATCAGCCCCAGCATTTT
>16|TRBJ2-2|NA|TRBD2|TRBV6-6
CASSFASGGGTGELFF
TGTGCCAGCAGTTTTGCTAGCGGGGGCGGGACCGGGGAGCTGTTTTTT
>17|TRBJ2-2|few|TRBD1|TRBV18
CASSPDRGRRNPGELFF
TGTGCCAGCTCACCAGACAGGGGGCGAAGAAATCCCGGGGAGCTGTTTTTT
>15|TRBJ2-1|NA|TRBD1|TRBV7-9
CASSPGQGGLGEQFF
TGTGCCAGCAGCCCCGGACAGGGGGGGTTGGGTGAGCAGTTCTTC
>13|TRBJ2-2|NA|NA|TRBV19
CASSTAGLGELFF
TGTGCCAGTAGTACCGCAGGGCTCGGGGAGCTGTTTTTT
>15|TRBJ1-1|NA|NA|TRBV13
CASSFSSDRNTEAFF
TGTGCCAGCAGCTTTTCATCCGACAGAAACACTGAAGCTTTCTTT
>16|TRBJ1-5|NA|TRBD1|TRBV7-8
CASSPRRGSVNQPQHF
TGTGCCAGCAGCCCTCGCAGGGGGTCAGTTAATCAGCCCCAGCATTTT
>15|TRBJ1-4|NA|NA|TRBV28
CASSFRVRGDEKLFF
TGTGCCAGCAGTTTTAGGGTCAGGGGCGATGAAAAACTGTTTTTT
>13|TRBJ1-1|NA|NA|TRBV5-1
CASSLGSNTEAFF
TGCGCCAGCAGCTTGGGCAGCAACACTGAAGCTTTCTTT
>12|TRBJ1-2|once|NA|TRBV4-2
CASSFRQVGYTF
TGTGCCAGCAGCTTCCGACAGGTTGGCTACACCTTC
>13|TRBJ2-3|NA|TRBD2|TRBV5-1
CATRLAGTDTQYF
TGCGCCACTCGACTAGCGGGCACAGATACGCAGTATTTT
>14|TRBJ2-2|NA|NA|TRBV14
CASSQDRGTGELFF
TGTGCCAGCAGCCAAGATCGAGGCACCGGGGAGCTGTTTTTT
>17|TRBJ2-3|few|NA|TRBV9
CASSVSPTGPSTDTQYF
TGTGCCAGCAGCGTATCACCTACAGGGCCGAGCACAGATACGCAGTATTTT
>15|TRBJ2-2|few|NA|TRBV5-6
CASTQLVAFTGELFF
TGTGCCAGCACCCAGTTGGTGGCGTTCACCGGGGAGCTGTTTTTT
>15|TRBJ2-5|NA|NA|TRBV6-5
CASSLTWGRWETQYF
TGTGCCAGCAGTTTGACGTGGGGGAGGTGGGAGACCCAGTACTTC
>15|TRBJ2-5|NA|TRBD1|TRBV5-6
CASSLMDRGFETQYF
TGTGCCAGCAGCTTGATGGACAGGGGATTTGAGACCCAGTACTTC
>13|TRBJ1-1|once|NA|TRBV6-5
CASRKSMNTEAFF
TGTGCCAGCAGGAAAAGCATGAACACTGAAGCTTTCTTT
>13|TRBJ2-7|NA|TRBD2|TRBV27
CAAGLAGGYEQYF
TGTGCCGCGGGACTAGCGGGGGGTTACGAGCAGTACTTC
>15|TRBJ2-3|NA|NA|TRBV7-7
CASSPTPTNTDTQYF
TGTGCTAGCAGCCCGACTCCGACTAACACAGATACGCAGTATTTT
>16|TRBJ2-2|once|TRBD2|TRBV29-1
CSVDRSGGALTGELFF
TGCAGCGTTGATAGAAGCGGGGGGGCACTCACCGGGGAGCTGTTTTTT
>14|TRBJ1-1|NA|NA|TRBV7-9
CASSLEARYTEAFF
TGTGCCAGCAGCTTAGAGGCCCGGTACACTGAAGCTTTCTTT
>14|TRBJ2-1|NA|NA|TRBV7-7
CASSPPGQYNEQFF
TGTGCTAGCAGCCCTCCCGGACAGTACAATGAGCAGTTCTTC
>15|TRBJ2-1|NA|TRBD2|TRBV5-4
CASSILAGGGNEQFF
TGTGCCAGCAGCATACTAGCGGGGGGCGGCAATGAGCAGTTCTTC
>11|TRBJ2-2|NA|NA|TRBV7-6
CASSLTGELFF
TGTGCCAGCAGCTTAACCGGGGAGCTGTTTTTT
>15|TRBJ2-3|NA|NA|TRBV7-2
CASILLKHSTDTQYF
TGTGCCAGCATCCTCCTTAAACATAGCACAGATACGCAGTATTTT
>15|TRBJ2-5|NA|NA|TRBV6-5
CASSPSIWYQETQYF
TGTGCCAGCAGTCCGTCCATATGGTACCAAGAGACCCAGTACTTC
>15|TRBJ1-5|NA|NA|TRBV5-8
CASSPGTHSNQPQHF
TGTGCCAGCAGCCCCGGGACGCATAGCAATCAGCCCCAGCATTTT
>15|TRBJ1-5|NA|TRBD1|TRBV19
CASSPTGTGHQPQHF
TGTGCCAGTAGTCCGACCGGGACAGGTCATCAGCCCCAGCATTTT
>13|TRBJ1-1|NA|NA|TRBV9
CASSVEVRTEAFF
TGTGCCAGCAGCGTAGAGGTCAGAACAGAAGCTTTCTTT
>13|TRBJ2-1|NA|NA|TRBV27
CASSLRTEHEQFF
TGTGCCAGCAGTTTAAGGACAGAGCATGAGCAGTTCTTC
>15|TRBJ2-1|NA|NA|TRBV19
CASSMGGPFYNEQFF
TGTGCCAGTAGTATGGGGGGGCCTTTTTACAATGAGCAGTTCTTC
>12|TRBJ2-7|NA|NA|TRBV7-2
CASSFRSGEQYF
TGTGCCAGCAGCTTTCGGTCGGGGGAGCAGTACTTC
>16|TRBJ2-2|NA|TRBD2|TRBV6-6
CASSYLTSRYTGELFF
TGTGCCAGCAGTTACCTGACTAGCAGGTACACCGGGGAGCTGTTTTTT
>14|TRBJ2-2|NA|NA|TRBV27
CASSLVQNTGELFF
TGTGCCAGCAGTTTAGTACAGAACACCGGGGAGCTGTTTTTT
>16|TRBJ2-1|few|TRBD1|TRBV4-3
CASSQAGTGDYNEQFF
TGCGCCAGCAGCCAAGCCGGGACAGGGGACTACAATGAGCAGTTCTTC
>13|TRBJ1-2|NA|NA|TRBV11-2
CASSLEGNYGYTF
TGTGCCAGCAGCTTGGAGGGGAACTATGGCTACACCTTC
>13|TRBJ2-7|NA|NA|TRBV30
CAWSVKGRGEQYF
TGTGCCTGGAGTGTCAAGGGTAGGGGCGAGCAGTACTTC
>15|TRBJ1-2|NA|NA|TRBV19
CASSMDTLSYYGYTF
TGTGCCAGTAGTATGGACACTTTAAGTTACTATGGCTACACCTTC
>14|TRBJ2-3|NA|NA|TRBV11-3
CASSLGGASDTQYF
TGTGCCAGCAGCTTAGGGGGGGCTTCAGATACGCAGTATTTT
>12|TRBJ1-6|once|NA|TRBV6-5
CASSRNNSPLHF
TGTGCCAGCAGTCGCAATAATTCACCCCTCCACTTT
>14|TRBJ1-6|NA|NA|TRBV7-2
CASSSGARNSPLHF
TGTGCCAGCAGCTCGGGGGCTAGGAATTCACCCCTCCACTTT
>16|TRBJ2-1|NA|TRBD1|TRBV30
CAWRDRGLLSYNEQFF
TGTGCCTGGAGGGACAGGGGCCTTCTTTCCTACAATGAGCAGTTCTTC
>14|TRBJ1-2|NA|TRBD1|TRBV5-6
CASSIGQGGYGYTF
TGTGCCAGCAGCATTGGACAGGGGGGCTATGGCTACACCTTC
>16|TRBJ1-4|once|NA|TRBV7-9
CASSLSLFRVNEKLFF
TGTGCCAGCAGCCTCAGTCTCTTTCGGGTTAATGAAAAACTGTTTTTT